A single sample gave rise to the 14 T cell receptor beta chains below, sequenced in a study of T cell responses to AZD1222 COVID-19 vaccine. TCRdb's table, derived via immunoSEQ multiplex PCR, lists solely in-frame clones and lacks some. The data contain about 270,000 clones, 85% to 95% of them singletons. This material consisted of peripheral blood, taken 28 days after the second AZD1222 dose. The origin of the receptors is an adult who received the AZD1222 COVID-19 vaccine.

CDR3 region: CASSQDGTGGEKLFF. The DNA for the CDR3 is TGTGCCAGCAGCCAAGATGGAACAGGGGGTGAAAAACTGTTTTTT. The genes are TRBV3-1 (or the pseudogene TRBV3-2) and TRBJ1-4; 8 bases are a match to TRBD1. This CDR3 contains 15 residues. The V and J ends lost 0 bases and 7 bases, in that order; junction bases with no gene match: 4. Germline-derived CDR1 and CDR2 are LGHDT and YNNKEL (reference sequence).

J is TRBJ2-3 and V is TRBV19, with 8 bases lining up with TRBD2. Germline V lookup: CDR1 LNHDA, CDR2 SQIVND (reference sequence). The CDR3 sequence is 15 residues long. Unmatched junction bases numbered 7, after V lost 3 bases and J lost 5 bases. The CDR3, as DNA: TGTGCCAGTAGTATGGGTCTAGCGGGCAGAGATACGCAGTATTTT. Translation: CASSMGLAGRDTQYF.

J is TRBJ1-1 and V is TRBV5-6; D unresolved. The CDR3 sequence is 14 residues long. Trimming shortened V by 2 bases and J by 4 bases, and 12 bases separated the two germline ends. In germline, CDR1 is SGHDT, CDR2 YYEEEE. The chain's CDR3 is CASSFNGPGTEAFF. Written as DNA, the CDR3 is TGTGCCAGCAGCTTTAACGGCCCCGGCACTGAAGCTTTCTTT.

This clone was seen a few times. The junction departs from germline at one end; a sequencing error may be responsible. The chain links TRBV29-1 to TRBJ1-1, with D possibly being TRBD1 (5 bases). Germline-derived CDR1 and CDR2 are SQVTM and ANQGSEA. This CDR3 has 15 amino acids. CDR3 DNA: TGCAGCGTTGAAGCCCCTGGGGGTGTGAAGACTGAAGCTTTCTTT. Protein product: CSVEAPGGVKTEAFF.

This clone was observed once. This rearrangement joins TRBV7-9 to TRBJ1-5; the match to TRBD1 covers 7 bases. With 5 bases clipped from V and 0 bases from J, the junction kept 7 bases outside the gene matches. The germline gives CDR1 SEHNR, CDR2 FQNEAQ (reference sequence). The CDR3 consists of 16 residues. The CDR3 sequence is CASSRFTGDSNQPQHF. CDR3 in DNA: TGTGCCAGCAGCCGCTTCACAGGGGATAGCAATCAGCCCCAGCATTTT.

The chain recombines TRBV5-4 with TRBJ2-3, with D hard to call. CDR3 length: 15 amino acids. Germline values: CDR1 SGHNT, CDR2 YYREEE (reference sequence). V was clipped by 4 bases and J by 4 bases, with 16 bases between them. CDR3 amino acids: CASSPRALGADTQYF. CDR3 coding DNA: TGTGCCAGCAGCCCAAGGGCCTTAGGAGCAGATACGCAGTATTTT. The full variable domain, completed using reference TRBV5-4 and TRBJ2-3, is ETGVTQSPTHLIKTRGQQVTLRCSSQSGHNTVSWYQQALGQGPQFIFQYYREEENGRGNFPPRFSGLQFPNYSSELNVNALELDDSALYLCASSPRALGADTQYFGPGTRLTVL.

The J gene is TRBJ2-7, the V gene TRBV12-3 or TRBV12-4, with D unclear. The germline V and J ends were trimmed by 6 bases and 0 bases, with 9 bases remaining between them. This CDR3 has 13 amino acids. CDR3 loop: CASSLHPSYEQYF. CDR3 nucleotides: TGTGCCAGCAGCCTCCACCCCTCCTACGAGCAGTACTTC.

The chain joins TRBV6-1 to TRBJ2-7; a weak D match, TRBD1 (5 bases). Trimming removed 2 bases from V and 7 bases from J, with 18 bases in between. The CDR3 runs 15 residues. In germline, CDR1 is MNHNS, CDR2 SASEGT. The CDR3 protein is CASSEYDERGREQYF. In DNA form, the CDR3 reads TGTGCCAGCAGTGAATACGACGAAAGGGGCCGGGAGCAGTACTTC.

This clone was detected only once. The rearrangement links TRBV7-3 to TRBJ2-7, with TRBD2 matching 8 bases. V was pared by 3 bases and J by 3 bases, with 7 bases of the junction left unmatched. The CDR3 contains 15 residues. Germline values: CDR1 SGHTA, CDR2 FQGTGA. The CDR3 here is CASSLEAGEIYEQYF. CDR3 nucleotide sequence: TGTGCCAGCAGCTTGGAAGCGGGGGAGATCTACGAGCAGTACTTC. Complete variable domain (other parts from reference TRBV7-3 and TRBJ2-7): GAGVSQTPSNKVTEKGKYVELRCDPISGHTALYWYRQSLGQGPEFLIYFQGTGAADDSGLPNDRFFAVRPEGSVSTLKIQRTERGDSAVYLCASSLEAGEIYEQYFGPGTRLTVT.

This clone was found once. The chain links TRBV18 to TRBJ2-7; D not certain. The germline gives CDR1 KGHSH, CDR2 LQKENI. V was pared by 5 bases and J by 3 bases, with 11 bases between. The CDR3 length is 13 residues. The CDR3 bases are TGTGCCAGCTCAGAGGACCATCTCTACGAGCAGTACTTC. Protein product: CASSEDHLYEQYF.

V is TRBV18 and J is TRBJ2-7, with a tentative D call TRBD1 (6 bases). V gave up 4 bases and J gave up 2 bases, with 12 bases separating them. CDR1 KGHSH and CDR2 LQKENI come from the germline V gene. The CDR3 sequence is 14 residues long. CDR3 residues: CASSLGGQAYEQYF. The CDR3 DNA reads TGTGCCAGCTCACTAGGGGGTCAGGCCTACGAGCAGTACTTC.

CDR3 bases: TGCGCCAGCAGCTTCGGACAATCCATGAACACTGAAGCTTTCTTT. Its translation: CASSFGQSMNTEAFF. The genes are TRBV5-1 and TRBJ1-1, with a tentative D call TRBD1 (5 bases). This CDR3 is 15 amino acids long. Germline CDR1 and CDR2: SGHRS and YFSETQ. V was shortened by 2 bases and J by 0 bases, with 11 bases between the two germline ends.

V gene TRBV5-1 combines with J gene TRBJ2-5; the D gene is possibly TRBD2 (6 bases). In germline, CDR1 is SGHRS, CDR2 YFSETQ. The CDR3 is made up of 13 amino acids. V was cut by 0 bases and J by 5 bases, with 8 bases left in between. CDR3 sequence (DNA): TGCGCCAGCAGCTTGGATCGGGGGGAGACCCAGTACTTC. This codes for CASSLDRGETQYF.

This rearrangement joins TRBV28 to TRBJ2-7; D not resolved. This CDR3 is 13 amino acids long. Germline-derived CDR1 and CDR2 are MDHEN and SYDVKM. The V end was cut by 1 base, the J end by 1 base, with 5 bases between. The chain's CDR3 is CASSLYLSYEQYF. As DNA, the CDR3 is TGTGCCAGCAGTTTATACTTATCCTACGAGCAGTACTTC.